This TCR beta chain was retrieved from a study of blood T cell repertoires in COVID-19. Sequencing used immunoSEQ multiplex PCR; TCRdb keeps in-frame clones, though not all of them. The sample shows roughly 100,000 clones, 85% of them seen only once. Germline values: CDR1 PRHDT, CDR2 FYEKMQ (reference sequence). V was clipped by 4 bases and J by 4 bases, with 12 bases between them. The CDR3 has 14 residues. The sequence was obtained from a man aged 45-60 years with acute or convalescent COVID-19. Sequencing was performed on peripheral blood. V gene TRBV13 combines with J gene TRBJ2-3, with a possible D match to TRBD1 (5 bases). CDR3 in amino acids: CASSSSQGSDTQYF. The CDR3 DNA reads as TGTGCCAGCAGCTCGAGCCAGGGTTCAGATACGCAGTATTTT.